This entry lists 3 T cell receptor beta chains sequenced from one sample in a study of control samples from healthy donors and cancer patients. Repertoires were generated with immunoSEQ multiplex PCR, while TCRdb's copy carries only in-frame clones and drops some. The sample records 150,000 to 200,000 clones, about 93% being singletons. The sequencing input was blood. The receptor source for this set is a woman aged 25 to 39 in good health.

The J gene is TRBJ2-1, the V gene TRBV4-3; D is unclear. V was clipped by 2 bases and J by 12 bases, with 17 bases between them. The CDR3 sequence is 14 residues long. The germline gives CDR1 LGHNA, CDR2 YSLEER. CDR3 region: CASSQTVSLAGQFF. The DNA of the CDR3 is TGCGCCAGCAGCCAAACCGTTTCTCTGGCCGGGCAGTTCTTC.

The chain has TRBV7-9 and TRBJ2-5; 10 bases match TRBD1. Unmatched junction bases numbered 5, after V lost 5 bases and J lost 5 bases. The CDR3 runs 14 residues. CDR1 is SEHNR and CDR2 is FQNEAQ in the germline V gene (reference sequence). CDR3 in amino acids: CASSGQGVLETQYF. CDR3 DNA: TGTGCCAGCAGCGGACAGGGGGTATTGGAGACCCAGTACTTC.

The chain couples TRBV6-1 to TRBJ2-5, with D unclear. The CDR3 has 13 amino acids. Germline V gene sequence: CDR1 MNHNS, CDR2 SASEGT. V was cut by 3 bases and J by 5 bases, with 10 bases left in between. The CDR3 sequence is CASSEYIWETQYF. The CDR3 nucleotides read TGTGCCAGCAGTGAGTACATCTGGGAGACCCAGTACTTC.